The 21 T cell receptor beta chains below come from one sample, sequenced in a study of blood T cell repertoires in COVID-19. TCRdb keeps only in-frame clones here, not all; method: immunoSEQ multiplex PCR. The table lists about 54,000 clones, about nine tenths of them singletons. Material for sequencing was peripheral blood. The receptors derive from a woman in her thirties or forties with active COVID-19.

The gene calls are TRBV19 and TRBJ1-3; TRBD1 is a possible D gene (6 bases). The CDR3 extends over 15 amino acids. Germline loops: CDR1 LNHDA, CDR2 SQIVND (reference sequence). V lost 5 bases to trimming and J lost 1 base, with 12 bases between them. CDR3 amino acids: CASSAAGESGNTIYF. The CDR3 DNA is TGTGCCAGTAGTGCTGCAGGGGAATCTGGAAACACCATATATTTT.

This sequence joins TRBV7-9 and TRBJ2-7, with TRBD2 identical over 8 bases. V was clipped by 5 bases and J by 5 bases; unmatched bases: 8. Germline assignment: CDR1 SEHNR and CDR2 FQNEAQ (reference sequence). The length of the CDR3 is 14 residues. In DNA form, the CDR3 reads TGTGCCAGCAGCCCGGGGGGGGGCTTCGACGAGCAGTACTTC. Its translation: CASSPGGGFDEQYF.

The V and J genes are TRBV7-9 and TRBJ2-7, with TRBD2 identical over 9 bases. Germline V gene data show CDR1 as SEHNR and CDR2 as FQNEAQ (reference sequence). V lost 1 base and J lost 6; bases outside the gene matches: 4. CDR3 length: 14 amino acids. DNA of the CDR3: TGTGCCAGCAGCTTAGGCGGGGGGGCCTCCGAGCAGTACTTC. It specifies CASSLGGGASEQYF.

The chain links TRBV11-2 to TRBJ1-3; 7 positions match TRBD1. The germline V gene encodes CDR1 SGHAT and CDR2 FQNNGV. The CDR3 sequence is 16 residues long. Unmatched junction bases numbered 7, after V lost 5 bases and J lost 0 bases. Here the CDR3 DNA reads TGTGCCAGCAGCCGTAACAGGGGTTACTCTGGAAACACCATATATTTT. Residues: CASSRNRGYSGNTIYF.

This chain connects TRBV7-2 to TRBJ1-1; D possibly corresponds to TRBD1 (6 bases). Germline assignment: CDR1 SGHTA and CDR2 FQGNSA. The V end lost 4 bases, the J end lost 6 bases, and 9 bases lay between the germline ends. This CDR3 comprises 12 residues. The CDR3 DNA sequence: TGTGCCAGCAGCTCCGGGGGGCCTGAAGCTTTCTTT. Translated: CASSSGGPEAFF.

This clone was found a few times. The chain joins TRBV19 to TRBJ2-5; D is uncertain. There are 14 residues in the CDR3. V lost 3 bases to trimming and J lost 5 bases, with 13 bases between them. Germline CDR1 LNHDA, CDR2 SQIVND (reference sequence). The CDR3 is CASSMGRLEETQYF. In DNA form, the CDR3 reads TGTGCCAGTAGTATGGGCAGATTAGAGGAGACCCAGTACTTC.

V and J are TRBV11-2 and TRBJ1-1; the match to TRBD1 covers 7 bases. This CDR3 comprises 15 residues. Germline CDR1 SGHAT, CDR2 FQNNGV. J gave up 8 bases and V 0 bases, and 9 bases lay outside the gene matches. CDR3 bases: TGTGCCAGCAGCTTAGACCAGACAGGGTCCGACGAAGCTTTCTTT. Its translation: CASSLDQTGSDEAFF.

The CDR3, as DNA: TGTGCCAGCAGGCTAGCGGGGCACGCTAGCACAGATACGCAGTATTTT. It translates to CASRLAGHASTDTQYF. V usage is TRBV27 and J usage is TRBJ2-3; 9 positions agree with TRBD2. From germline, CDR1 is MNHEY and CDR2 SMNVEV (reference sequence). The CDR3 is 16 amino acids. V shed 6 bases and J 0 bases; nucleotides not matched to a gene: 7.

The chain couples TRBV3-1 (or the pseudogene TRBV3-2) to TRBJ1-2, with D possibly being TRBD1 (5 bases). V was pared by 2 bases and J by 6 bases, with 25 bases between. The CDR3 spans 18 residues. CDR1 LGHDT and CDR2 YNNKEL come from the germline V gene (reference sequence). CDR3 sequence: CASSQYPAPGRRVDGYTF. CDR3 bases: TGTGCCAGCAGCCAATACCCTGCGCCAGGGAGGAGGGTAGATGGCTACACCTTC.

The genes are TRBV7-8 and TRBJ2-3; possibly TRBD2 for D (5 bases). CDR3 size: 15 residues. Germline CDR1 is SGHVS and CDR2 is FQNEAQ. Trimming took 6 bases from V and 1 from J, leaving 14 bases between them. This CDR3 reads CASRRGVRGTDTQYF. CDR3 nucleotide sequence: TGTGCCAGCAGACGTGGGGTGCGGGGCACAGATACGCAGTATTTT.

This clone occurred once. The V gene is TRBV4-2, the J gene TRBJ2-3, with 10 bases identical to TRBD2. The V and J ends lost 2 bases and 10 bases, in that order; junction bases with no gene match: 9. The germline V gene encodes CDR1 LGHNA and CDR2 YNFKEQ. This CDR3 has 15 residues. The CDR3 coding sequence is TGTGCCAGCAGCCAAATAGCGGGGGGCCCGAGATCGCAGTATTTT. The encoded protein is CASSQIAGGPRSQYF.

The chain recombines TRBV19 with TRBJ2-2; 9 positions match TRBD1. The trim removed 6 bases at V and 7 bases at J, leaving 12 bases unmatched. CDR1 is LNHDA, CDR2 SQIVND, per germline (reference sequence). The CDR3 is made up of 16 amino acids. The CDR3 loop is CASSLGQGLFIGELFF. CDR3 DNA: TGTGCCAGTAGCCTTGGACAGGGGCTTTTTATCGGGGAGCTGTTTTTT.

The V call is TRBV19, the J call TRBJ2-1; TRBD2 aligns across 12 bases. The CDR3 contains 15 residues. V lost 7 bases, J lost 5 bases, and 6 bases stayed unmatched. Germline values: CDR1 LNHDA, CDR2 SQIVND (reference sequence). CDR3: CASTRTSGDNNEQFF. In nucleotides, the CDR3 is TGTGCCAGTACCAGGACTAGCGGGGACAACAATGAGCAGTTCTTC.

The chain combines TRBV7-9 with TRBJ1-1; 10 bases agree with TRBD1. The V gene's germline CDR1 is SEHNR and CDR2 FQNEAQ (reference sequence). The CDR3 contains 14 residues. V lost 5 bases and J lost 5; bases outside the gene matches: 5. CDR3 nucleotide sequence: TGTGCCAGCAGCGGGCCGGGACAGGGGACTGAAGCTTTCTTT. Translated, it gives CASSGPGQGTEAFF. The full variable domain, rest sourced from reference TRBV7-9 and TRBJ1-1, is DTGVSQNPRHKITKRGQNVTFRCDPISEHNRLYWYRQTLGQGPEFLTYFQNEAQLEKSRLLSDRFSAERPKGSFSTLEIQRTEQGDSAMYLCASSGPGQGTEAFFGQGTRLTVV.

The gene calls are TRBV24-1 and TRBJ1-1, with D unresolved. Between the trimmed V and J ends, which lost 3 bases and 4 bases, there was a span of 14 bases. CDR1 and CDR2 from the germline V gene are KGHDR and SFDVKD. The CDR3 loop spans 15 amino acids. The CDR3 DNA reads as TGTGCCACCAGTGATCAAGGCGGGTGGATCACTGAAGCTTTCTTT. Translation: CATSDQGGWITEAFF.

The chain joins TRBV10-3 to TRBJ2-5; D possibly corresponds to TRBD2 (5 bases). The CDR3 loop spans 14 amino acids. V was trimmed by 5 bases and J by 2 bases, leaving 12 bases between them. Germline V gene lookup returns CDR1 ENHRY and CDR2 SYGVKD. CDR3 region: CAISSSGDQETQYF. The CDR3 coding sequence is TGTGCCATCAGTTCCTCCGGGGATCAAGAGACCCAGTACTTC.

This chain joins TRBV21-1 and TRBJ2-1; the table assigns TRBD2, which was not confirmed against the DNA. TRBV21-1 constitutes a pseudogene. The CDR3 sequence is 14 residues long. The CDR3 DNA is TGTGCCAGCGCTGAGAGATCCTCCTACAATGAGCAGTTCTTC. It is translated as CASAERSSYNEQFF.

The chain joins TRBV5-1 to TRBJ2-2; TRBD2 aligns across 7 bases. CDR1 is SGHRS, CDR2 YFSETQ, per germline. This CDR3 is 14 amino acids long. With V trimmed by 5 bases and J by 4 bases, 5 bases remained unmatched. The chain's CDR3 is CASRLTSATGELFF. The CDR3 bases are TGCGCCAGCAGACTAACTAGCGCCACCGGGGAGCTGTTTTTT.

This chain links TRBV9 with TRBJ2-1; tentative D call: TRBD2 (7 bases). Trimming removed 1 base from V and 4 bases from J, with 12 bases in between. Germline V gene data show CDR1 as SGDLS and CDR2 as YYNGEE. The CDR3 loop spans 15 amino acids. CDR3 residues: CASSVTAGAYNEQFF. DNA of the CDR3: TGTGCCAGCAGCGTAACGGCGGGGGCTTACAATGAGCAGTTCTTC.

This clone was seen more than once but under ten times. The V call is TRBV23-1, the J call TRBJ1-2; D is undetermined. TRBV23-1 is placed among ORFs of uncertain function. This CDR3 spans 19 amino acids. The V end lost 8 bases, the J end lost 1 base, and 29 bases lay between the germline ends. The CDR3 DNA is TGCGCCAGCGGCCAATCGGCTCGGGGTGGAGACTCGTGTAACTATGGCTACACCTTC. Translated, it gives CASGQSARGGDSCNYGYTF.

The rearrangement uses TRBV11-3 and TRBJ1-2, with D possibly matching TRBD1 (5 bases). V was cut by 1 base and J by 4 bases, with 16 bases left in between. Germline V CDR1 and CDR2: SGHNT, YENEEA. There are 16 residues in the CDR3. The CDR3 coding sequence is TGTGCCAGCAGCTTAGGTCCAGGGCGGATGGTCTATGGCTACACCTTC. Translated: CASSLGPGRMVYGYTF.